There are a few counts of the clone carrying this TCR beta chain. No antigen is known for it. TCRdb reprocessed the 5' RACE reads with MiXCR, giving one entry per CDR3 protein. This table has about 140,000 distinct CDR3 sequences, approximately 26% appearing once. This specimen comes from a study of T-cell memory formation after mild COVID-19. V lost 0 bases and J lost 1; bases outside the gene matches: 11. The germline V gene encodes CDR1 SGHRS and CDR2 YFSETQ. The CDR3 loop spans 18 amino acids. Notes on the study in general: Day 15 to 85 contracting clones showed balanced CD4/CD8; later expanders leaned CD4+.

The clonotype was recovered from an adult woman who had mild COVID-19 (a few samples of this study predate the infection). Cell type and time point are not known. V gene TRBV5-1 combines with J gene TRBJ2-3, with 7 bases identical to TRBD2. Sequencing used PBMCs or a T cell subset sorted from them (not recorded which). The CDR3 region is CASSLESRLAVGTDTQYF. The CDR3 DNA reads as TGCGCCAGCAGCTTGGAAAGTCGGCTAGCGGTTGGCACAGATACGCAGTATTTT.